These 26 T cell receptor beta chains originate from one sample sequenced in a study of cytomegalovirus exposure and HLA in healthy donors. Profiled with immunoSEQ multiplex PCR; TCRdb holds only in-frame clones, not every one. The repertoire includes roughly 330,000 clones, 87% of them detected once, and 0.95% to 1.5% sits in the top ten. Material: PBMCs. These receptors were taken from a woman in her thirties in good health and CMV-seropositive.

A note on this clone: This sample includes further DNA sequences coding for the same CDR3. The chain couples TRBV4-2 to TRBJ2-7, with D perhaps TRBD1 (6 bases). The ends were cut back, 1 base at V and 2 bases at J, with 6 bases in the middle. There are 13 residues in the CDR3. Germline values: CDR1 LGHNA, CDR2 YNFKEQ. The DNA of the CDR3 is TGTGCCAGCAGCCAAGGGGGGCCCTACGAGCAGTACTTC. It codes for CASSQGGPYEQYF.

The V call is TRBV27, the J call TRBJ1-1; D is unresolved. The germline gives CDR1 MNHEY, CDR2 SMNVEV (reference sequence). Trimming pared 3 bases from V and 11 bases from J, leaving 10 bases between. This CDR3 contains 11 residues. The CDR3 sequence is CASSFGLLAFF. In nucleotides, the CDR3 is TGTGCCAGCAGTTTTGGCCTATTGGCTTTCTTT.

This clone has a single count. V and J are TRBV25-1 and TRBJ1-1; D is undetermined. This CDR3 has 13 residues. Germline CDR1 is MGHDK and CDR2 is SYGVNS. Trimming took off 3 bases at V and 4 bases at J, with 9 bases between the two ends. CDR3 sequence reads: CASSDMGATEAFF. In DNA form, the CDR3 reads TGTGCCAGCAGTGATATGGGAGCCACTGAAGCTTTCTTT.

The gene calls are TRBV5-1 and TRBJ2-1, with D perhaps being TRBD1 or TRBD2 (5 bases each). V was clipped by 3 bases and J by 1 base, with 11 bases between them. The germline V gene has CDR1 SGHRS and CDR2 YFSETQ. The CDR3 covers 15 residues. The CDR3 reads CASSYRDQSYNEQFF. The CDR3 DNA reads TGCGCCAGCAGCTACCGGGACCAGTCCTACAATGAGCAGTTCTTC.

The rearrangement links TRBV9 to TRBJ2-2; 9 bases are a match to TRBD2. Germline-derived CDR1 and CDR2 are SGDLS and YYNGEE. The junction had 6 bases not matched to a gene; V was cut back by 0 bases and J by 3 bases. CDR3 size: 17 residues. The CDR3 DNA is TGTGCCAGCAGCGTAGATTCGCGGGAGGGCCACACCGGGGAGCTGTTTTTT. This encodes CASSVDSREGHTGELFF.

This chain uses TRBV29-1 with TRBJ2-5, with 7 bases aligning to TRBD1. There are 12 residues in the CDR3. CDR1 is SQVTM, CDR2 ANQGSEA, per germline. J lost 2 bases, V lost 4 bases, and 1 base had no gene match. The CDR3 nucleotides read TGCAGCGTTGTCAGGGGGCAAGAGACCCAGTACTTC. This encodes CSVVRGQETQYF.

The chain is built from TRBV5-1 and TRBJ2-1; weak D call: TRBD2 (5 bases). CDR3 length equals 14 residues. V gave up 4 bases and J gave up 4 bases, with 12 bases separating them. From germline, CDR1 is SGHRS and CDR2 YFSETQ. CDR3 residues: CASSPTSGYNEQFF. In DNA, the CDR3 is TGCGCCAGCAGCCCCACCAGCGGTTACAATGAGCAGTTCTTC.

V and J are TRBV29-1 and TRBJ1-2; D is perhaps TRBD1 (5 bases). The CDR3 sequence is 12 residues long. Germline values: CDR1 SQVTM, CDR2 ANQGSEA. V dropped 3 bases and J dropped 1 base, with 6 bases sitting between them. CDR3: CSVDRDNYGYTF. Written as DNA, the CDR3 is TGCAGCGTTGACAGGGATAACTATGGCTACACCTTC.

The J gene is TRBJ1-5, the V gene TRBV6-1, with TRBD1 matching 7 bases. The ends lost 1 base at V and 1 base at J; junction bases unmatched: 1. Per germline, CDR1 MNHNS and CDR2 SASEGT. This CDR3 is built from 15 residues. The DNA for the CDR3 is TGTGCCAGCAGTGAAGACAGGGGCAGCAATCAGCCCCAGCATTTT. Encoded protein: CASSEDRGSNQPQHF.

The rearrangement joins TRBV11-2 to TRBJ2-2; 10 positions match TRBD1. With 1 base clipped from V and 5 bases from J, the junction kept 1 base outside the gene matches. The CDR3 contains 15 residues. Germline lookup yields CDR1 SGHAT and CDR2 FQNNGV. DNA of the CDR3: TGTGCCAGCAGCTTAGGACAGGGGGCTACCGGGGAGCTGTTTTTT. The encoded protein is CASSLGQGATGELFF.

This CDR3 reads CAWGLRQAYNSPLHF. The CDR3 bases are TGTGCCTGGGGACTCCGACAGGCCTATAATTCACCCCTCCACTTT. The rearrangement uses TRBV30 and TRBJ1-6; TRBD1 might be the D (6 bases). V dropped 5 bases and J dropped 2 bases, with 13 bases sitting between them. Germline CDR1 GTSNPN, CDR2 SVGIG (reference sequence). The CDR3 has 15 amino acids. The variable domain in full, completed from reference TRBV30 and TRBJ1-6, reads SQTIHQWPATLVQPVGSPLSLECTVEGTSNPNLYWYRQAAGRGLQLLFYSVGIGQISSEVPQNLSASRPQDRQFILSSKKLLLSDSGFYLCAWGLRQAYNSPLHFGNGTRLTVT.

V and J are TRBV29-1 and TRBJ2-1; D is perhaps TRBD1 or TRBD2 (5 bases each). Germline V gene lookup returns CDR1 SQVTM and CDR2 ANQGSEA. Trimming removed 6 bases at V and 10 bases at J, with 22 bases between. The CDR3 loop spans 14 amino acids. CDR3 sequence: CSVTPGTPRDEQFF. CDR3 bases: TGCAGCGTCACCCCCGGGACCCCGAGGGACGAGCAGTTCTTC.

The rearrangement uses TRBV7-8 and TRBJ2-7; 12 bases map to TRBD1. The junction had 9 bases not matched to a gene; V was cut back by 7 bases and J by 5 bases. The CDR3 covers 15 residues. CDR1 is SGHVS, CDR2 FQNEAQ, per germline. The DNA for the CDR3 is TGTGCCAGCATTACCGGGACAGGGGGCTTCCACGAGCAGTACTTC. Translation gives CASITGTGGFHEQYF.

The chain employs TRBV6-5 and TRBJ1-1; 8 bases match TRBD1. The CDR3 is 13 residues long. Per germline, CDR1 MNHEY and CDR2 SVGAGI. Losses at the gene ends were 4 bases for V and 5 bases for J; bases not matched to a gene: 3. CDR3 protein: CASSSTGGTEAFF. For the CDR3, the DNA is TGTGCCAGCAGTTCCACAGGGGGGACTGAAGCTTTCTTT.

The chain couples TRBV20-1 to TRBJ2-1; D not certain. The CDR3 totals 10 residues. V dropped 6 bases and J dropped 7 bases, with 7 bases sitting between them. Looked up from germline, CDR1 is DFQATT and CDR2 is SNEGSKA (reference sequence). CDR3 nucleotide sequence: TGCAGTGCAAAGAATAATGAGCAGTTCTTC. Residues: CSAKNNEQFF.

This rearrangement joins TRBV5-8 to TRBJ2-2, with D perhaps TRBD1 (5 bases). V dropped 0 bases and J dropped 7 bases, with 13 bases sitting between them. This CDR3 has 15 residues. Germline assignment: CDR1 SGHTS and CDR2 YDEGEE. The CDR3, as DNA: TGTGCCAGCAGCTTGGGCCCAGGGTTTAGCGGGGAGCTGTTTTTT. Residues: CASSLGPGFSGELFF. The whole variable domain, filled in from reference TRBV5-8 and TRBJ2-2, reads EAGVTQSPTHLIKTRGQQATLRCSPISGHTSVYWYQQALGLGLQFLLWYDEGEERNRGNFPPRFSGRQFPNYSSELNVNALELEDSALYLCASSLGPGFSGELFFGEGSRLTVL.

This chain joins TRBV5-1 and TRBJ2-5; D is uncertain. The CDR3 covers 13 residues. Trimming took off 0 bases at V and 5 bases at J, with 8 bases between the two ends. Germline V gene data show CDR1 as SGHRS and CDR2 as YFSETQ. In nucleotides, the CDR3 is TGCGCCAGCAGCTTGGTCCCTGAGGAGACCCAGTACTTC. This encodes CASSLVPEETQYF.

The rearrangement uses TRBV6-5 and TRBJ1-2, with D unclear. Trimming took off 6 bases at V and 6 bases at J, with 14 bases between the two ends. CDR1 and CDR2 from the germline V gene are MNHEY and SVGAGI. This CDR3 is built from 13 residues. The CDR3 loop is CASSRSREDGYTF. The DNA for the CDR3 is TGTGCCAGCAGCCGATCAAGGGAGGATGGCTACACCTTC.

This chain's CDR3 is CASSPSGRKADTQYF. The CDR3 DNA reads as TGTGCCAGCAGCCCGAGCGGGAGAAAGGCAGATACGCAGTATTTT. The rearrangement links TRBV14 to TRBJ2-3; 8 nucleotides align to TRBD2. The CDR3 is made up of 15 amino acids. V lost 4 bases and J lost 4; bases outside the gene matches: 7. Germline lookup yields CDR1 SGHDN and CDR2 FVKESK.

This clone was found a few times. Within the sample, other DNA sequences also encode this same CDR3. V gene TRBV27 combines with J gene TRBJ2-7, with D hard to call. The CDR3 totals 11 residues. With 5 bases removed from V and 6 bases from J, the gap between germline ends came to 8 bases. CDR1 and CDR2 (germline): MNHEY, SMNVEV (reference sequence). The CDR3, as DNA: TGTGCCAGCAGTCTGTCCGGCGAGCAGTACTTC. Protein sequence: CASSLSGEQYF.

The chain couples TRBV11-2 to TRBJ2-7; perhaps D is TRBD1 or TRBD2 (7 bases each). The CDR3 consists of 17 residues. Germline V gene sequence: CDR1 SGHAT, CDR2 FQNNGV. The germline V and J ends were trimmed by 1 base and 3 bases, with 19 bases remaining between them. The CDR3 coding sequence is TGTGCCAGCAGCTTAGCCCCAGGGGGGGTTCAAAACTACGAGCAGTACTTC. This sequence encodes CASSLAPGGVQNYEQYF.

The V call is TRBV7-2, the J call TRBJ2-2, with D perhaps TRBD1 (6 bases). From germline, CDR1 is SGHTA and CDR2 FQGNSA. CDR3 length: 19 residues. V lost 2 bases and J 1 base, leaving 20 bases between the germline ends. CDR3 in amino acids: CASSLSFGTRRLNTGELFF. The CDR3 DNA reads as TGTGCCAGCAGCTTATCGTTTGGGACAAGAAGACTGAACACCGGGGAGCTGTTTTTT.

The chain is built from TRBV6-1 and TRBJ2-2; tentative D call: TRBD2 (6 bases). Germline loops: CDR1 MNHNS, CDR2 SASEGT. CDR3 size: 16 residues. V was shortened by 2 bases and J by 5 bases, with 15 bases between the two germline ends. This chain's CDR3 is CASSERSSGRTGELFF. The CDR3 DNA reads TGTGCCAGCAGTGAAAGGTCTTCAGGGAGGACCGGGGAGCTGTTTTTT.

The sample holds one count of this clone. V and J are TRBV11-2 and TRBJ2-7; TRBD2 aligns across 14 bases. Germline V gene data show CDR1 as SGHAT and CDR2 as FQNNGV. This CDR3 has 16 amino acids. After removal of 1 base from V and 4 bases from J, the junction contained 3 bases not matched to a gene. As DNA, the CDR3 is TGTGCCAGCAGCTTAGCCGGGACTAGCGGGAGTTACGAGCAGTACTTC. Amino acids: CASSLAGTSGSYEQYF.

V gene TRBV7-9 combines with J gene TRBJ2-3, with 11 bases fitting TRBD1. CDR1 SEHNR and CDR2 FQNEAQ come from the germline V gene (reference sequence). Unmatched junction bases numbered 7, after V lost 5 bases and J lost 3 bases. This CDR3 contains 16 residues. The CDR3 DNA follows: TGTGCCAGCAGCCCCCGGGGACAGGGGGTGACAGATACGCAGTATTTT. As protein: CASSPRGQGVTDTQYF.

The chain employs TRBV7-2 and TRBJ1-5, with D possibly being TRBD1 (5 bases). Germline V CDR1 and CDR2: SGHTA, FQGNSA. Between the trimmed V and J ends, which lost 5 bases and 2 bases, there was a span of 22 bases. The CDR3 extends over 18 amino acids. CDR3 sequence: CASSPLGRSLRGNQPQHF. DNA of the CDR3: TGTGCCAGCAGCCCACTGGGACGGTCTTTGCGAGGCAATCAGCCCCAGCATTTT. Full variable domain (rest looked up from reference TRBV7-2 and TRBJ1-5): GAGVSQSPSNKVTEKGKDVELRCDPISGHTALYWYRQSLGQGLEFLIYFQGNSAPDKSGLPSDRFSAERTGGSVSTLTIQRTQQEDSAVYLCASSPLGRSLRGNQPQHFGDGTRLSIL.